Following are 8 T cell receptor beta chains from one sample sequenced in a study of blood T cell repertoires in COVID-19. Sequenced by immunoSEQ multiplex PCR; TCRdb stores in-frame clones only, minus some. The sample yields 200,000 to 250,000 clones, about four fifths seen once. Sequencing was carried out using PBMCs or T cells enriched from blood (not recorded which). These receptor sequences come from a woman in her forties or fifties with acute COVID-19.

The chain combines TRBV28 with TRBJ2-6; D unclear. The CDR3 length is 15 residues. Germline-derived CDR1 and CDR2 are MDHEN and SYDVKM. V was cut by 7 bases and J by 4 bases, with 14 bases left in between. The CDR3 bases are TGTGCCAGCACCTCGCTGCGCGCCGGGGCCAACGTCCTGACTTTC. Protein product: CASTSLRAGANVLTF.

The rearrangement joins TRBV5-4 to TRBJ2-3, with TRBD1 as a possible D gene (6 bases). Germline assignment: CDR1 SGHNT and CDR2 YYREEE (reference sequence). CDR3 length: 15 residues. Trimming shortened V by 4 bases and J by 0 bases, and 12 bases separated the two germline ends. The CDR3 protein is CASSLGGSSTDTQYF. The DNA for the CDR3 is TGTGCCAGCAGCCTTGGGGGCAGTAGCACAGATACGCAGTATTTT.

The chain couples TRBV18 to TRBJ2-3; D might be TRBD2 (5 bases). The CDR3 is 14 residues long. Germline-derived CDR1 and CDR2 are KGHSH and LQKENI. Trimming stripped 4 bases from V and 0 bases from J, with 8 bases between. CDR3 in amino acids: CASSLASSTDTQYF. The CDR3 nucleotides read TGTGCCAGCTCACTAGCGTCTAGCACAGATACGCAGTATTTT.

The sample holds one count of this clone. The rearrangement links TRBV10-3 to TRBJ2-7, with 7 bases aligning to TRBD1. The ends lost 6 bases at V and 2 bases at J; junction bases unmatched: 7. The CDR3 runs 14 residues. Germline V gene lookup returns CDR1 ENHRY and CDR2 SYGVKD. CDR3: CAISQGQLAYEQYF. Written as DNA, the CDR3 is TGTGCCATCAGCCAGGGACAGCTTGCCTACGAGCAGTACTTC.

This chain connects TRBV11-2 to TRBJ2-1, with TRBD2 matching over 14 bases. The junction had 13 bases not matched to a gene; V was cut back by 0 bases and J by 15 bases. Germline values: CDR1 SGHAT, CDR2 FQNNGV. This CDR3 is built from 17 residues. The CDR3 bases are TGTGCCAGCAGCTTAGATATCGGGTCGGGACTAGCGGGAGCTTGGTTCTTC. Translated: CASSLDIGSGLAGAWFF.

The V call is TRBV5-1, the J call TRBJ2-7, with D tentatively TRBD1 (6 bases). CDR3 length: 15 residues. The germline CDR1 and CDR2 sequences are SGHRS and YFSETQ. V lost 0 bases and J lost 3, with 13 bases in between. The CDR3 DNA is TGCGCCAGCAGCTTGGCCGGGACACGGGGCTACGAGCAGTACTTC. Translating it yields CASSLAGTRGYEQYF.

CDR3 in DNA: TGCGCCAGCATGCGCGGGTACGGCACAGATACGCAGTATTTT. Translation: CASMRGYGTDTQYF. V and J are TRBV5-1 and TRBJ2-3; weak D call: TRBD2 (5 bases). This CDR3 has 14 amino acids. V lost 6 bases and J 1 base, leaving 12 bases between the germline ends. Germline V gene lookup returns CDR1 SGHRS and CDR2 YFSETQ.

This clone has a handful of counts. This chain links TRBV7-7 with TRBJ2-2, with TRBD1 matching 7 bases. Trimming took 2 bases from V and 2 from J; bases not matched to a gene: 2. The CDR3 length is 15 residues. Germline CDR1 and CDR2: SSHAT and FNYEAQ (reference sequence). This CDR3 reads CASSLRDRNTGELFF. The CDR3 DNA follows: TGTGCCAGCAGCTTAAGGGACAGAAACACCGGGGAGCTGTTTTTT.